This T cell receptor (beta chain) was sequenced during a study of T cells after yellow fever vaccination. This clonotype occurred a few times. Per germline, CDR1 DFQATT and CDR2 SNEGSKA (reference sequence). Trimming removed 7 bases from V and 6 bases from J, with 26 bases in between. CDR3 size: 16 residues. A 5'RACE template-switching step, the method used to make TCR cDNA, added a universal primer site and UMIs. TCRdb called the 5' RACE reads again in MiXCR, with one record for every CDR3 protein. The table shows some 560,000 distinct CDR3 sequences, with roughly a fifth occurring only once. Sequenced material: PBMCs, taken 15 days after the yellow fever booster vaccination. This TCR came from a man between 25 and 39 years old who received the YFV17D yellow fever vaccine. This chain links TRBV20-1 with TRBJ2-3, with D perhaps TRBD2 (6 bases). This CDR3 reads CSVRGWGRRSSDTQYF. Written as DNA, the CDR3 is TGCAGTGTGCGAGGATGGGGGAGGAGGTCGTCGGATACGCAGTATTTT.